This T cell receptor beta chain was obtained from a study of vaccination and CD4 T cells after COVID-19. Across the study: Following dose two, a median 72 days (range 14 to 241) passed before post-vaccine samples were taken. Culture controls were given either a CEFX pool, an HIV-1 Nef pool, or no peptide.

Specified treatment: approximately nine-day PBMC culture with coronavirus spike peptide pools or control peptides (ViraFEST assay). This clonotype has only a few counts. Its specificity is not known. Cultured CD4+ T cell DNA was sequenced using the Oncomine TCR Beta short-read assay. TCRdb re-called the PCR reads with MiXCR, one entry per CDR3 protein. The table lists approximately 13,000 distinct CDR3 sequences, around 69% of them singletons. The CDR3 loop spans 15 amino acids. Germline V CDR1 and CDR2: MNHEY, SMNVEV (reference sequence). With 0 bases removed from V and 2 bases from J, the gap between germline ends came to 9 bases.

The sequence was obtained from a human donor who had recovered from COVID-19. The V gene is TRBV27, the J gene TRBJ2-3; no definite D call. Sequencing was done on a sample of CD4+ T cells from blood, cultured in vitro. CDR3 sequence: CASSLSYDDTDTQYF. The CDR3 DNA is TGTGCCAGCAGTTTATCTTACGATGACACAGATACGCAGTATTTT.